Following are 14 T cell receptor beta chains from one sample sequenced in a study of OX40 agonist ivuxolimab in advanced cancers. The assay was immunoSEQ multiplex PCR, and TCRdb's table has in-frame clones only and misses some. The sample includes more than 60,000 clones, around 84% seen only once; the top ten take 3.5% to 4%. The material was CD4+ or CD8+ T cells sorted from blood, obtained in a trial of the OX40 agonist ivuxolimab. The receptors were sampled from an adult with an advanced solid tumor such as melanoma, head and neck, liver or kidney cancer.

V is TRBV28 and J is TRBJ2-3; the match to TRBD2 covers 10 bases. V shed 2 bases, J shed 3 bases, and the junction held 17 bases outside the gene matches. This CDR3 is built from 20 residues. The germline V gene encodes CDR1 MDHEN and CDR2 SYDVKM. In nucleotides, the CDR3 is TGTGCCAGCAGTTTAGCCTACCCGGCGGCTAGCGGGAGAAATACAGATACGCAGTATTTT. The encoded protein is CASSLAYPAASGRNTDTQYF.

The V gene is TRBV9, the J gene TRBJ2-2; no firm D call. Trimming cost V 1 base and J 3 bases, with 10 bases left between them. CDR1 and CDR2 (germline): SGDLS, YYNGEE. The CDR3 loop spans 15 amino acids. In DNA, the CDR3 is TGTGCCAGCAGCGTATCTCCATCGGACACCGGGGAGCTGTTTTTT. Translated: CASSVSPSDTGELFF.

V is TRBV19 and J is TRBJ1-5; D not resolved. The germline V gene encodes CDR1 LNHDA and CDR2 SQIVND (reference sequence). The V and J ends lost 1 base and 3 bases respectively, with 4 bases between them. CDR3 size: 13 residues. CDR3 residues: CASSIVNNQPQHF. Here the CDR3 DNA reads TGTGCCAGTAGTATAGTCAACAATCAGCCCCAGCATTTT.

The genes are TRBV2 and TRBJ2-6; D might be TRBD2 (5 bases). Germline loops: CDR1 SNHLY, CDR2 FYNNEI. With 6 bases removed from V and 2 bases from J, the gap between germline ends came to 14 bases. The CDR3 has 16 amino acids. As DNA, the CDR3 is TGTGCCAGCAGAGGACTGGAGCACACTGGGGCCAACGTCCTGACTTTC. Translating gives CASRGLEHTGANVLTF.

The gene calls are TRBV7-9 and TRBJ2-1; D might be TRBD2 (7 bases). Per germline, CDR1 SEHNR and CDR2 FQNEAQ (reference sequence). Deletions cut 5 bases from V and 13 bases from J, with 18 bases between. This CDR3 is 13 amino acids long. CDR3 sequence: CASSLEGGDQQFF. DNA of the CDR3: TGTGCCAGCAGCCTAGAAGGGGGGGACCAACAGTTCTTC.

The chain has TRBV14 and TRBJ2-1; 9 nucleotides agree with TRBD2. Germline lookup yields CDR1 SGHDN and CDR2 FVKESK. The CDR3 runs to 17 residues. After removal of 4 bases from V and 8 bases from J, the junction contained 15 bases not matched to a gene. CDR3 nucleotides: TGTGCCAGCAGCCCTGCCTTAGCGGGGGCCAGTCCGCATGAGCAGTTCTTC. It encodes CASSPALAGASPHEQFF.

This clone has more than one count but fewer than ten. V is TRBV4-1 and J is TRBJ2-2; 8 positions agree with TRBD1. The V gene's germline CDR1 is MGHRA and CDR2 YSYEKL. After removal of 2 bases from V and 2 bases from J, the junction contained 10 bases not matched to a gene. The CDR3 is 18 residues long. CDR3 DNA sequence: TGCGCCAGCAGCCAAAGACCCGACAGGGGAGAAAACACCGGGGAGCTGTTTTTT. It specifies CASSQRPDRGENTGELFF.

V and J are TRBV9 and TRBJ2-1, with D uncertain. Trimming shortened V by 2 bases and J by 5 bases, and 14 bases separated the two germline ends. The CDR3 runs 15 residues. Germline assignment: CDR1 SGDLS and CDR2 YYNGEE. As DNA, the CDR3 is TGTGCCAGCAGCGTCGCGACGGGTCCCGACAATGAGCAGTTCTTC. This encodes CASSVATGPDNEQFF.

This clone was seen more than once but under ten times. The J gene is TRBJ1-5, the V gene TRBV2; TRBD1 might be the D (5 bases). Germline V gene sequence: CDR1 SNHLY, CDR2 FYNNEI. V lost 4 bases and J lost 0, with 10 bases in between. The CDR3 is 15 residues long. The CDR3 DNA reads TGTGCCAGCAGTGGCGGGGGATATAGCAATCAGCCCCAGCATTTT. Amino acids: CASSGGGYSNQPQHF.

V is TRBV5-4 and J is TRBJ1-6; 7 positions agree with TRBD1. The CDR3 runs 14 residues. Germline V lookup: CDR1 SGHNT, CDR2 YYREEE (reference sequence). Losses at the gene ends were 4 bases for V and 9 bases for J; bases not matched to a gene: 7. CDR3 bases: TGTGCCAGCAGCCGACAGGGTATAAGTTCACCCCTCCACTTT. Protein product: CASSRQGISSPLHF. The variable domain in full, with the rest retrieved from reference TRBV5-4 and TRBJ1-6, is ETGVTQSPTHLIKTRGQQVTLRCSSQSGHNTVSWYQQALGQGPQFIFQYYREEENGRGNFPPRFSGLQFPNYSSELNVNALELDDSALYLCASSRQGISSPLHFGNGTRLTVT.

CDR3 nucleotides: TGTGCCAGTAAAACCGGGACTAGCGGGAGCTACCTCCAAGAGACCCAGTACTTC. As protein: CASKTGTSGSYLQETQYF. The chain uses TRBV19 and TRBJ2-5, with 14 bases aligning to TRBD2. The CDR3 has 18 amino acids. With V trimmed by 7 bases and J by 1 base, 11 bases remained unmatched. The V gene's germline CDR1 is LNHDA and CDR2 SQIVND (reference sequence).

CDR3 bases: TGTGCCAGCAGGCCCCCGGGACACCCAGTGGCTTTCTTT. Residues: CASRPPGHPVAFF. The chain carries TRBV27 and TRBJ1-1, with D perhaps TRBD1 (6 bases). Trimming removed 6 bases at V and 11 bases at J, with 19 bases between. Germline-derived CDR1 and CDR2 are MNHEY and SMNVEV (reference sequence). The CDR3 contains 13 residues.

V and J are TRBV28 and TRBJ2-7; 11 nucleotides match TRBD2. Germline assignment: CDR1 MDHEN and CDR2 SYDVKM. The CDR3 totals 15 residues. The junction had 4 bases not matched to a gene; V was cut back by 5 bases and J by 1 base. The DNA of the CDR3 is TGTGCCAGCAGTGGCGGGACTAGCGGTTCCTACGAGCAGTACTTC. Protein product: CASSGGTSGSYEQYF. The variable domain in full, completed from reference TRBV28 and TRBJ2-7, reads DVKVTQSSRYLVKRTGEKVFLECVQDMDHENMFWYRQDPGLGLRLIYFSYDVKMKEKGDIPEGYSVSREKKERFSLILESASTNQTSMYLCASSGGTSGSYEQYFGPGTRLTVT.

This chain connects TRBV2 to TRBJ2-6; D ambiguous. V was shortened by 5 bases and J by 0 bases, with 5 bases between the two germline ends. The CDR3 runs to 14 residues. CDR1 and CDR2 (germline): SNHLY, FYNNEI. CDR3 in DNA: TGTGCCAGCAGTCGCGCCTCTGGGGCCAACGTCCTGACTTTC. Translating gives CASSRASGANVLTF. The full variable domain, rest sourced from reference TRBV2 and TRBJ2-6, is EPEVTQTPSHQVTQMGQEVILRCVPISNHLYFYWYRQILGQKVEFLVSFYNNEISEKSEIFDDQFSVERPDGSNFTLKIRSTKLEDSAMYFCASSRASGANVLTFGAGSRLTVL.